The next 32 T cell receptor beta chains were all read from a single sample in a study of blood T cell repertoires in COVID-19 (dated by TCRdb to 2020 to 2021). Library preparation employed the immunoSEQ multiplex PCR assay. In TCRdb, the immuneACCESS table is reduced to in-frame sequences with V and J assigned. These tables do not hold every clone; where another copy was compared, an unresolved V gene accounts for under half, and the others remain unexplained. The sample table contains 60,000 to 85,000 clones; only one count was recorded for approximately 80% of them. The ten largest clones represent 15% to 18% of the sample. Sequences were obtained from peripheral blood. The source of these receptors is a human donor in a cohort sampled during active COVID-19.

The chain links TRBV6-5 to TRBJ2-3, with 10 bases identical to TRBD2. From germline, CDR1 is MNHEY and CDR2 SVGAGI. With V trimmed by 8 bases and J by 4 bases, 6 bases remained unmatched. This CDR3 has 14 amino acids. Here the CDR3 reads CASGTGTSADTQYF. The CDR3 nucleotides read TGTGCCAGCGGTACCGGGACTAGCGCAGATACGCAGTATTTT.

Written as DNA, the CDR3 is TGTGCCAGCACCAACGTGGAGGCGCCTGAAGCTTTCTTT. Translating gives CASTNVEAPEAFF. This chain connects TRBV21-1 to TRBJ1-1. TRBV21-1 is described as a pseudogene. The CDR3 has 13 amino acids.

The chain uses TRBV5-1 and TRBJ2-7, with 10 bases matching TRBD2. Germline loops: CDR1 SGHRS, CDR2 YFSETQ. The CDR3 is 14 residues long. V shed 2 bases, J shed 2 bases, and the junction held 1 base outside the gene matches. DNA of the CDR3: TGCGCCAGCAGCTTCACTAGCGGGACCTACGAGCAGTACTTC. It encodes CASSFTSGTYEQYF.

This clone was seen a handful of times. The V gene is TRBV6-2 or TRBV6-3, the J gene TRBJ2-7; D might be TRBD1 (5 bases). Germline CDR1 MNHEY, CDR2 SVGEGT. The CDR3 has 16 residues. Trimming removed 2 bases at V and 0 bases at J, with 14 bases between. Here the CDR3 DNA reads TGTGCCAGCAGTTACGGGGCCTCGAAGGGCTCCTACGAGCAGTACTTC. Translation: CASSYGASKGSYEQYF.

The chain couples TRBV3-1 (or the pseudogene TRBV3-2) to TRBJ2-5, with TRBD2 matching over 11 bases. V shed 0 bases and J 7 bases; nucleotides not matched to a gene: 10. The CDR3 totals 17 residues. Germline lookup yields CDR1 LGHDT and CDR2 YNNKEL (reference sequence). The CDR3 DNA reads as TGTGCCAGCAGCCAAGATGGGTCACTAGCGGGAGCGGGGACCCAGTACTTC. Translating it yields CASSQDGSLAGAGTQYF.

Only a few counts were recorded for this clone. The chain links TRBV6-4 to TRBJ2-1, with TRBD2 matching 14 bases. In germline, CDR1 is MRHNA, CDR2 SNTAGT. The V and J ends lost 8 bases and 4 bases, in that order; junction bases with no gene match: 13. This CDR3 is built from 18 residues. The CDR3 sequence: CASLSGLAGVGGYNEQFF. For the CDR3, the DNA is TGTGCCAGCCTGTCGGGACTAGCGGGGGTGGGAGGGTACAATGAGCAGTTCTTC.

J is TRBJ2-5 and V is TRBV5-1, with a tentative D call TRBD1 (6 bases). The length of the CDR3 is 14 residues. V lost 0 bases, J lost 3 bases, and 9 bases lay in between. Germline assignment: CDR1 SGHRS and CDR2 YFSETQ. CDR3 in amino acids: CASSLGDIEETQYF. For the CDR3, the DNA is TGCGCCAGCAGCTTGGGGGACATTGAAGAGACCCAGTACTTC.

V usage is TRBV19 and J usage is TRBJ1-5; tentative D call: TRBD1 (6 bases). This CDR3 is 16 amino acids long. Germline CDR1 is LNHDA and CDR2 is SQIVND (reference sequence). V lost 5 bases and J 11 bases, leaving 25 bases between the germline ends. The CDR3 region is CASSPLSGTPLGAQHF. Written as DNA, the CDR3 is TGTGCCAGTAGTCCTCTTTCCGGGACACCTCTGGGGGCCCAGCATTTT.

The table lists this clone with a few counts. The V call is TRBV28, the J call TRBJ2-7; TRBD1 might be the D (5 bases). Trimming shortened V by 10 bases and J by 0 bases, and 13 bases separated the two germline ends. The CDR3 sequence is 13 residues long. The germline CDR1 and CDR2 sequences are MDHEN and SYDVKM. The CDR3 DNA is TGTGCCACTTTGGACACCTTCTCCTACGAGCAGTACTTC. Its protein product is CATLDTFSYEQYF.

This chain links TRBV28 with TRBJ2-1; 8 bases match TRBD1. CDR3 size: 16 residues. V was clipped by 6 bases and J by 8 bases; unmatched bases: 15. Germline V gene sequence: CDR1 MDHEN, CDR2 SYDVKM. In nucleotides, the CDR3 is TGTGCCAGCAGCTTACCCGGGCAGGGGGCGAGGGATGAGCAGTTCTTC. This encodes CASSLPGQGARDEQFF.

The chain uses TRBV11-2 and TRBJ2-2, with 8 bases that match TRBD2. The junction had 15 bases not matched to a gene; V was cut back by 5 bases and J by 7 bases. The CDR3 is made up of 17 amino acids. Germline loops: CDR1 SGHAT, CDR2 FQNNGV. The CDR3: CASSPLGSGSRRGELFF. The CDR3 DNA reads TGTGCCAGCAGCCCTCTCGGAAGCGGGAGTCGTCGCGGGGAGCTGTTTTTT.

This clone was seen a handful of times. The chain carries TRBV10-3 and TRBJ1-2, with D possibly TRBD1 on 5 matching bases. CDR1 is ENHRY, CDR2 SYGVKD, per germline. CDR3 length: 14 residues. V dropped 3 bases and J dropped 5 bases, with 13 bases sitting between them. In DNA, the CDR3 is TGTGCCATCAGTGAAAGCAGGGAAGGGTATGGCTACACCTTC. Protein product: CAISESREGYGYTF.

The chain recombines TRBV5-1 with TRBJ2-7; TRBD1 agrees at 10 bases. The CDR3 loop spans 14 amino acids. Trimming removed 4 bases from V and 4 bases from J; junction bases left unmatched: 5. Germline CDR1 is SGHRS and CDR2 is YFSETQ. CDR3 sequence (DNA): TGCGCCAGCAGCGTCGGGACAGGGGAATACGAGCAGTACTTC. It is translated as CASSVGTGEYEQYF.

V usage is TRBV3-1 (or the pseudogene TRBV3-2) and J usage is TRBJ2-1, with a weak D call TRBD2 (5 bases). Germline-derived CDR1 and CDR2 are LGHDT and YNNKEL (reference sequence). This CDR3 spans 13 amino acids. Trimming removed 0 bases at V and 7 bases at J, with 7 bases between. The CDR3 spells CASSQDRENEQFF. The CDR3 DNA is TGTGCCAGCAGCCAAGATAGGGAGAATGAGCAGTTCTTC.

This chain uses TRBV6-5 with TRBJ2-7; possibly TRBD1 for D (6 bases). This CDR3 spans 14 amino acids. Germline CDR1 reads MNHEY; CDR2 reads SVGAGI. Trimming pared 6 bases from V and 8 bases from J, leaving 20 bases between. The CDR3 is CASSSGDRTLQQYF. CDR3 nucleotides: TGTGCCAGCAGCTCCGGAGACAGGACCCTACAGCAGTACTTC.

The chain employs TRBV14 and TRBJ2-7, with 7 bases aligning to TRBD1. The junction had 6 bases not matched to a gene; V was cut back by 4 bases and J by 3 bases. Germline V gene sequence: CDR1 SGHDN, CDR2 FVKESK. The CDR3 totals 14 residues. The CDR3 DNA is TGTGCCAGCAGCCCAAATACAGGGGTCTACGAGCAGTACTTC. It specifies CASSPNTGVYEQYF.

The rearrangement uses TRBV30 and TRBJ2-7, with TRBD2 as a possible D gene (6 bases). Germline V gene data show CDR1 as GTSNPN and CDR2 as SVGIG (reference sequence). CDR3 length: 13 residues. V was cut by 2 bases and J by 2 bases, with 10 bases left in between. CDR3 loop: CAWSRDFPYEQYF. CDR3 bases: TGTGCCTGGAGTCGGGACTTTCCCTACGAGCAGTACTTC.

Regarding this clone: The same CDR3 arises from other DNA sequences in this sample as well. The chain employs TRBV19 and TRBJ1-2; D uncertain. From germline, CDR1 is LNHDA and CDR2 SQIVND (reference sequence). Deletions cut 4 bases from V and 5 bases from J, with 8 bases between. The CDR3 has 12 residues. The CDR3 region has the DNA TGTGCCAGTAGTAGCGGCGGGTATGGCTACACCTTC. It encodes CASSSGGYGYTF.

The chain uses TRBV2 and TRBJ2-7; 7 bases are shared with TRBD1. Germline lookup yields CDR1 SNHLY and CDR2 FYNNEI. V was clipped by 7 bases and J by 2 bases; unmatched bases: 8. The CDR3 runs 14 residues. CDR3: CASTSLQGPYEQYF. DNA for the CDR3: TGTGCCAGCACCAGTTTACAGGGGCCCTACGAGCAGTACTTC.

This clone was seen a handful of times. V gene TRBV11-3 combines with J gene TRBJ2-7, with 7 positions matching TRBD1. This CDR3 spans 13 amino acids. The V and J ends lost 5 bases and 6 bases, in that order; junction bases with no gene match: 7. Germline assignment: CDR1 SGHNT and CDR2 YENEEA. The CDR3 DNA reads as TGTGCCAGCAGCAGCAAAGGGGGCTCCGAGCAGTACTTC. This codes for CASSSKGGSEQYF.

The chain employs TRBV5-1 and TRBJ2-7; D perhaps matches TRBD2 (6 bases). V was cut by 1 base and J by 7 bases, with 15 bases left in between. The length of the CDR3 is 14 residues. The V gene's germline CDR1 is SGHRS and CDR2 YFSETQ. The CDR3 nucleotides are TGCGCCAGCAGCTTGATCCCATCTGCGGGGGAGCAGTACTTC. It encodes CASSLIPSAGEQYF. The whole variable domain, filled in from reference TRBV5-1 and TRBJ2-7, reads KAGVTQTPRYLIKTRGQQVTLSCSPISGHRSVSWYQQTPGQGLQFLFEYFSETQRNKGNFPGRFSGRQFSNSRSEMNVSTLELGDSALYLCASSLIPSAGEQYFGPGTRLTVT.

The rearrangement uses TRBV4-3 and TRBJ2-1; 8 bases agree with TRBD2. The germline CDR1 and CDR2 sequences are LGHNA and YSLEER. V dropped 0 bases and J dropped 6; count of bases not matched to a gene: 4. The CDR3 totals 15 residues. The CDR3 DNA reads as TGCGCCAGCAGCCAAGAAAGCGGGAGTGGCAATGAGCAGTTCTTC. Amino acid sequence: CASSQESGSGNEQFF.

The J gene is TRBJ2-3, the V gene TRBV4-1, with D possibly TRBD2 on 6 matching bases. With 5 bases removed from V and 2 bases from J, the gap between germline ends came to 17 bases. The CDR3 contains 16 residues. The germline V gene encodes CDR1 MGHRA and CDR2 YSYEKL. DNA of the CDR3: TGCGCCAGCAGCAGGGAGGTGGGAAGGCTCACAGATACGCAGTATTTT. Protein product: CASSREVGRLTDTQYF.

The V and J genes are TRBV10-3 and TRBJ1-3; D is uncertain. The CDR3 contains 12 residues. Germline V gene lookup returns CDR1 ENHRY and CDR2 SYGVKD. Trimming removed 6 bases at V and 5 bases at J, with 8 bases between. The CDR3 region is CAISDDRNTIYF. The CDR3 DNA follows: TGTGCCATCAGCGATGACAGAAACACCATATATTTT.

The rearrangement links TRBV27 to TRBJ2-2; 8 nucleotides match TRBD1. Germline V gene sequence: CDR1 MNHEY, CDR2 SMNVEV (reference sequence). V lost 2 bases to trimming and J lost 2 bases; unmatched junction nucleotides: 7. CDR3 length equals 17 residues. The CDR3 DNA reads as TGTGCCAGCAGTTTAGGCAGGGGGCATCAAAACACCGGGGAGCTGTTTTTT. Residues: CASSLGRGHQNTGELFF.

The rearrangement joins TRBV7-2 to TRBJ1-3, with D possibly being TRBD1 (5 bases). CDR1 and CDR2 (germline): SGHTA, FQGNSA. Trimming shortened V by 7 bases and J by 4 bases, and 14 bases separated the two germline ends. This CDR3 is 14 amino acids long. CDR3 in amino acids: CASNPGGAGNTIYF. DNA of the CDR3: TGTGCCAGCAACCCCGGTGGGGCCGGAAACACCATATATTTT.

The chain couples TRBV11-2 to TRBJ2-7; 14 nucleotides align to TRBD2. The V gene end was trimmed by 4 bases and the J gene end by 6 bases; junction bases not matched to a gene: 5. The CDR3 length is 15 residues. Germline V gene sequence: CDR1 SGHAT, CDR2 FQNNGV. CDR3 DNA sequence: TGTGCCAGCAGCTCAGGACTAGCGGGAGGATTCGAGCAGTACTTC. As protein: CASSSGLAGGFEQYF.

The CDR3 coding sequence is TGTGCCAGCAGCCGAGCGGGACAGGACCGTAATGAAAAACTGTTTTTT. Amino acids: CASSRAGQDRNEKLFF. The V and J genes are TRBV11-2 and TRBJ1-4; 8 nucleotides match TRBD1. The CDR3 totals 16 residues. V trimming: 5 bases; J trimming: 4 bases; junction bases outside the gene matches: 9. CDR1 and CDR2 (germline): SGHAT, FQNNGV.

V gene TRBV11-2 combines with J gene TRBJ2-7, with 7 bases identical to TRBD1. CDR1 and CDR2 (germline): SGHAT, FQNNGV. This CDR3 contains 15 residues. The V and J ends lost 0 bases and 0 bases, in that order; junction bases with no gene match: 2. The CDR3 DNA sequence: TGTGCCAGCAGCTTAGAATCAGGGGGCTCCTACGAGCAGTACTTC. It is translated as CASSLESGGSYEQYF.

The chain recombines TRBV28 with TRBJ2-7, with TRBD2 matching over 9 bases. With 4 bases clipped from V and 0 bases from J, the junction kept 4 bases outside the gene matches. From germline, CDR1 is MDHEN and CDR2 SYDVKM. This CDR3 contains 15 residues. Written as DNA, the CDR3 is TGTGCCAGCAGTTCCGGACTAGCGTACTCCTACGAGCAGTACTTC. Encoded protein: CASSSGLAYSYEQYF.

The chain links TRBV29-1 to TRBJ2-5; tentative D call: TRBD2 (5 bases). Per germline, CDR1 SQVTM and CDR2 ANQGSEA. With 3 bases removed from V and 0 bases from J, the gap between germline ends came to 11 bases. This CDR3 is 14 amino acids long. Written as DNA, the CDR3 is TGCAGCGTTGACGGGCGGGCCTACCAAGAGACCCAGTACTTC. Amino acids: CSVDGRAYQETQYF.

This chain links TRBV5-4 with TRBJ1-1; D is perhaps TRBD1 (6 bases). Germline CDR1 SGHNT, CDR2 YYREEE (reference sequence). The CDR3 is 15 residues long. The ends were cut back, 2 bases at V and 1 base at J, with 12 bases in the middle. DNA of the CDR3: TGTGCCAGCAGCTTCCCGCGGGGGGCGAACACTGAAGCTTTCTTT. This sequence encodes CASSFPRGANTEAFF.